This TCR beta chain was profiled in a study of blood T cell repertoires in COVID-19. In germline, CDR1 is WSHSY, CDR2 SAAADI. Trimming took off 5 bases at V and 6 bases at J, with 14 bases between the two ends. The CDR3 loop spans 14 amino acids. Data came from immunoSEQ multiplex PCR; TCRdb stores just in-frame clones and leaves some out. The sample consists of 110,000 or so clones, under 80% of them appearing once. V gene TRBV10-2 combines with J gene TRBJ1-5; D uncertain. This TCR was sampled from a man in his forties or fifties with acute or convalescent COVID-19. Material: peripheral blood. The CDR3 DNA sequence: TGCGCCAGCAGTCCATCCCTAAGTCGTCAGCCCCAGCATTTT. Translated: CASSPSLSRQPQHF.